A single sample is the source of the 27 T cell receptor beta chains below, sequenced in a study of blood T cell repertoires in COVID-19. Data came from immunoSEQ multiplex PCR; TCRdb stores just in-frame clones and leaves some out. Of 210,000 or so clones listed, just under 90% are singletons. The specimen was peripheral blood. The receptors originated from a young man with COVID-19, enrolled during active disease.

The V call is TRBV6-1, the J call TRBJ1-4; D gene uncertain. In germline, CDR1 is MNHNS, CDR2 SASEGT. The length of the CDR3 is 16 residues. V was cut by 0 bases and J by 2 bases, with 10 bases left in between. The CDR3 nucleotides are TGTGCCAGCAGTGAAGCGCACTCGAGCACTAATGAAAAACTGTTTTTT. Protein sequence: CASSEAHSSTNEKLFF.

This chain joins TRBV11-2 and TRBJ2-7; possible D gene TRBD2, 5 bases. CDR1 and CDR2 from the germline V gene are SGHAT and FQNNGV. Deletions cut 4 bases from V and 4 bases from J, with 14 bases between. The CDR3 consists of 14 residues. This CDR3 is CASSSTGLLYEQYF. The CDR3 region has the DNA TGTGCCAGCAGCTCTACGGGATTACTTTACGAGCAGTACTTC.

V usage is TRBV7-2 and J usage is TRBJ1-2; 9 bases match TRBD1. Germline V gene data show CDR1 as SGHTA and CDR2 as FQGNSA. CDR3 length equals 19 residues. J gave up 5 bases and V 3 bases, and 19 bases lay outside the gene matches. The CDR3 nucleotides read TGTGCCAGCAGCTTCCAAGCCGCGGGGACAGGGCCTGTTGGTTATGGCTACACCTTC. This translates into CASSFQAAGTGPVGYGYTF.

V is TRBV6-1 and J is TRBJ1-3, with TRBD1 matching over 8 bases. Germline V gene sequence: CDR1 MNHNS, CDR2 SASEGT. Trimming removed 2 bases from V and 2 bases from J; junction bases left unmatched: 2. The CDR3 sequence is 15 residues long. CDR3 loop: CASSELTGAGNTIYF. In DNA form, the CDR3 reads TGTGCCAGCAGTGAACTGACAGGGGCTGGAAACACCATATATTTT.

The V call is TRBV7-3, the J call TRBJ2-2; 7 bases match TRBD1. The CDR3 length is 15 residues. Germline CDR1 reads SGHTA; CDR2 reads FQGTGA. Unmatched junction bases numbered 3, after V lost 5 bases and J lost 0 bases. The CDR3 DNA reads TGTGCCAGCAGCCCGGACAGGACGAACACCGGGGAGCTGTTTTTT. Protein product: CASSPDRTNTGELFF.

The rearrangement links TRBV5-4 to TRBJ1-3; no reliable D call. The V and J ends lost 5 bases and 8 bases respectively, with 14 bases between them. The CDR3 totals 13 residues. Per the germline V gene, CDR1 is SGHNT and CDR2 is YYREEE (reference sequence). The CDR3 is CASSSDRRDTIYF. The DNA for the CDR3 is TGTGCCAGCAGTTCAGATAGGAGGGACACCATATATTTT.

The chain joins TRBV18 to TRBJ1-5; no reliable D call. The CDR3 is 16 amino acids. Germline CDR1 is KGHSH and CDR2 is LQKENI. Trimming took 4 bases from V and 2 from J, leaving 15 bases between them. CDR3 loop: CASSLDREIGNQPQHF. CDR3 nucleotides: TGTGCCAGCTCACTAGACCGGGAGATTGGCAATCAGCCCCAGCATTTT. The variable domain in full, with the rest retrieved from reference TRBV18 and TRBJ1-5, is NAGVMQNPRHLVRRRGQEARLRCSPMKGHSHVYWYRQLPEEGLKFMVYLQKENIIDESGMPKERFSAEFPKEGPSILRIQQVVRGDSAAYFCASSLDREIGNQPQHFGDGTRLSIL.

V and J are TRBV6-6 and TRBJ2-7; D unclear. V gave up 6 bases and J gave up 0 bases, with 12 bases separating them. CDR3 length: 14 amino acids. Germline lookup yields CDR1 MNHNY and CDR2 SVGAGI (reference sequence). Written as DNA, the CDR3 is TGTGCCAGCAGCCACACCCTCCCCTCCTACGAGCAGTACTTC. Translation gives CASSHTLPSYEQYF.

J is TRBJ2-1 and V is TRBV24-1; a weak D match, TRBD1 (6 bases). The germline V gene has CDR1 KGHDR and CDR2 SFDVKD. This CDR3 contains 16 residues. The V end lost 2 bases, the J end lost 7 bases, and 17 bases lay between the germline ends. CDR3 protein: CATSDSQGRATNEQFF. The DNA for the CDR3 is TGTGCCACCAGTGATTCACAGGGCAGGGCGACGAATGAGCAGTTCTTC.

Here the CDR3 reads CASGSTGIHEKLFF. As DNA, the CDR3 is TGTGCTAGTGGTTCGACAGGGATCCATGAAAAACTGTTTTTT. This chain uses TRBV12-5 with TRBJ1-4; 7 nucleotides agree with TRBD1. Trimming cost V 4 bases and J 6 bases; bases outside gene matches: 5. Looked up from germline, CDR1 is LGHNT and CDR2 is FRNRAP. The CDR3 covers 14 residues.

The rearrangement joins TRBV29-1 to TRBJ2-1; 7 bases are a match to TRBD1. With V trimmed by 2 bases and J by 9 bases, 7 bases remained unmatched. The CDR3 has 13 residues. CDR1 is SQVTM, CDR2 ANQGSEA, per germline. CDR3 sequence (DNA): TGCAGCGTTGAAACGACAGGGAGTGTTGAGCAGTTCTTC. Amino acid sequence: CSVETTGSVEQFF.

The chain employs TRBV27 and TRBJ1-5; D is uncertain. Germline CDR1 is MNHEY and CDR2 is SMNVEV (reference sequence). The CDR3 contains 10 residues. Trimming took 2 bases from V and 9 from J, leaving 2 bases between them. Here the CDR3 DNA reads TGTGCCAGCAGTTTACGGCCCCAGCATTTT. Translation gives CASSLRPQHF.

The gene calls are TRBV2 and TRBJ1-2; TRBD1 agrees at 9 bases. Germline V lookup: CDR1 SNHLY, CDR2 FYNNEI. This CDR3 has 17 residues. Germline trimming cut 6 bases from V and 3 bases from J; bases unmatched to any gene: 14. The CDR3 is CASSFLGRTGDHYGYTF. CDR3 bases: TGTGCCAGCAGCTTCCTCGGGCGGACAGGGGACCACTATGGCTACACCTTC.

The V and J genes are TRBV10-3 and TRBJ2-7; D is perhaps TRBD1 (5 bases). Germline assignment: CDR1 ENHRY and CDR2 SYGVKD. The CDR3 loop spans 12 amino acids. V lost 3 bases and J 6 bases, leaving 9 bases between the germline ends. The CDR3 DNA reads TGTGCCATCAGTGACAGGGTCGGCGAGCAGTACTTC. Protein: CAISDRVGEQYF.

The chain carries TRBV5-4 and TRBJ2-7; TRBD2 might be the D (7 bases). Trimming cost V 4 bases and J 7 bases, with 15 bases left between them. CDR3 length: 13 amino acids. The germline V gene has CDR1 SGHNT and CDR2 YYREEE (reference sequence). The CDR3 bases are TGTGCCAGCAGCCTTAGGGGGGGTATGGAGCAGTACTTC. Translating it yields CASSLRGGMEQYF.

The chain has TRBV4-3 and TRBJ2-1; TRBD1 is a possible D gene (5 bases). This CDR3 is built from 16 residues. V was pared by 0 bases and J by 2 bases, with 11 bases between. CDR1 is LGHNA, CDR2 YSLEER, per germline. The CDR3 loop is CASSQEPDSPYNEQFF. DNA of the CDR3: TGCGCCAGCAGCCAAGAGCCCGACAGCCCCTACAATGAGCAGTTCTTC.

V and J are TRBV4-2 and TRBJ1-2, with D possibly being TRBD1 (5 bases). V lost 0 bases to trimming and J lost 6 bases, with 14 bases between them. Germline V gene lookup returns CDR1 LGHNA and CDR2 YNFKEQ. The CDR3 extends over 15 amino acids. CDR3 amino acids: CASSQEGRGENGYTF. CDR3 bases: TGTGCCAGCAGCCAAGAGGGGCGGGGGGAGAATGGCTACACCTTC.

This chain joins TRBV6-5 and TRBJ1-2; possible D gene TRBD1, 5 bases. Trimming took 6 bases from V and 2 from J, leaving 13 bases between them. The CDR3 length is 14 residues. Germline assignment: CDR1 MNHEY and CDR2 SVGAGI. The CDR3 DNA reads TGTGCCAGCAGGGGCGACAGTGCGAACTATGGCTACACCTTC. Its translation: CASRGDSANYGYTF.

The chain couples TRBV13 to TRBJ2-1; the D gene is possibly TRBD2 (7 bases). CDR1 is PRHDT, CDR2 FYEKMQ, per germline (reference sequence). Between the trimmed V and J ends, which lost 5 bases and 8 bases, there was a span of 13 bases. CDR3 length: 13 residues. CDR3 protein: CASSKRGGDEQFF. The CDR3 region has the DNA TGTGCCAGCAGCAAGAGGGGGGGCGATGAGCAGTTCTTC.

V usage is TRBV5-5 and J usage is TRBJ1-2; 9 bases are a match to TRBD1. The J segment lost 1 base and the V segment lost 0 bases, leaving 4 bases of the junction unmatched. The germline V gene encodes CDR1 SGHKS and CDR2 YYEKEE (reference sequence). This CDR3 spans 16 amino acids. The CDR3 here is CASSLETGGNNYGYTF. For the CDR3, the DNA is TGTGCCAGCAGCTTGGAGACAGGGGGGAATAACTATGGCTACACCTTC.

The genes are TRBV28 and TRBJ1-2; D may be TRBD1 (6 bases). V gave up 3 bases and J gave up 4 bases, with 12 bases separating them. CDR1 MDHEN and CDR2 SYDVKM come from the germline V gene. The CDR3 is made up of 14 amino acids. CDR3 coding DNA: TGTGCCAGCAGTTTTGGTACAGGGTCCTATGGCTACACCTTC. It translates to CASSFGTGSYGYTF.

This chain uses TRBV19 with TRBJ2-1; D may be TRBD2 (6 bases). V dropped 8 bases and J dropped 10 bases, with 24 bases sitting between them. Germline loops: CDR1 LNHDA, CDR2 SQIVND (reference sequence). This CDR3 spans 15 amino acids. CDR3 region: CASAAGHAMFREQFF. Written as DNA, the CDR3 is TGTGCCAGTGCCGCGGGGCACGCTATGTTCCGGGAGCAGTTCTTC.

The rearrangement links TRBV19 to TRBJ1-2, with 7 bases identical to TRBD1. J was trimmed by 4 bases and V by 4 bases; bases with no gene match: 3. In germline, CDR1 is LNHDA, CDR2 SQIVND (reference sequence). The CDR3 has 13 amino acids. The CDR3 reads CASSTQGSYGYTF. DNA of the CDR3: TGTGCCAGTAGTACACAGGGGAGCTATGGCTACACCTTC. The full variable domain, in which reference TRBV19 and TRBJ1-2 provide the parts outside the CDR3, is DGGITQSPKYLFRKEGQNVTLSCEQNLNHDAMYWYRQDPGQGLRLIYYSQIVNDFQKGDIAEGYSVSREKKESFPLTVTSAQKNPTAFYLCASSTQGSYGYTFGSGTRLTVV.

The rearrangement joins TRBV18 to TRBJ1-2, with D uncertain. Germline V gene lookup returns CDR1 KGHSH and CDR2 LQKENI. V lost 2 bases and J lost 4, with 14 bases in between. The CDR3 runs to 15 residues. The CDR3: CASSPTEEGVYGYTF. The CDR3 DNA reads as TGTGCCAGCTCACCAACTGAGGAAGGAGTCTATGGCTACACCTTC.

The V gene is TRBV28, the J gene TRBJ2-7; 7 bases agree with TRBD1. After removal of 3 bases from V and 0 bases from J, the junction contained 11 bases not matched to a gene. The germline gives CDR1 MDHEN, CDR2 SYDVKM. The CDR3 is 17 amino acids. The CDR3 is CASSFRADRFYSYEQYF. Here the CDR3 DNA reads TGTGCCAGCAGTTTTCGAGCGGACAGGTTTTACTCCTACGAGCAGTACTTC. The whole variable domain, filled in from reference TRBV28 and TRBJ2-7, reads DVKVTQSSRYLVKRTGEKVFLECVQDMDHENMFWYRQDPGLGLRLIYFSYDVKMKEKGDIPEGYSVSREKKERFSLILESASTNQTSMYLCASSFRADRFYSYEQYFGPGTRLTVT.

V usage is TRBV18 and J usage is TRBJ1-2; perhaps TRBD1 as D (6 bases). Germline loops: CDR1 KGHSH, CDR2 LQKENI. CDR3 length: 12 amino acids. The V and J ends lost 3 bases and 6 bases respectively, with 8 bases between them. CDR3: CASSPDSNGYTF. The CDR3 region has the DNA TGTGCCAGCTCACCGGACAGCAATGGCTACACCTTC.

Remarks on this clone: The identical CDR3 is also encoded by other nucleotide sequences in the sample. The rearrangement joins TRBV5-4 to TRBJ1-1; 9 bases match TRBD1. V lost 4 bases, J lost 3 bases, and 7 bases stayed unmatched. This CDR3 contains 15 residues. Per the germline V gene, CDR1 is SGHNT and CDR2 is YYREEE (reference sequence). Written as DNA, the CDR3 is TGTGCCAGCAGCCCACTACAGGGGGCATACACTGAAGCTTTCTTT. Protein: CASSPLQGAYTEAFF.